This TCR beta chain came from a study of cytomegalovirus exposure and HLA in healthy donors. Germline loops: CDR1 SGHDN, CDR2 FVKESK. The CDR3 totals 14 residues. V lost 2 bases, J lost 6 bases, and 14 bases lay in between. A multiplex PCR was run with 60 Vbeta primers and 13 Jbeta primers. Assay used: immunoSEQ multiplex PCR; TCRdb lists only in-frame clones, some missing. The sample lists fewer than 130,000 clones; approximately 84% were seen once. V and J are TRBV14 and TRBJ2-7, with a weak D call TRBD1 (5 bases). The sequenced sample was PBMCs. This receptor was identified in a man in his forties or fifties in good health and CMV-seronegative. For the CDR3, the DNA is TGTGCCAGCAGCCAAAAGAGGTGGGGCATCGAGCAGTACTTC. Encoded protein: CASSQKRWGIEQYF.